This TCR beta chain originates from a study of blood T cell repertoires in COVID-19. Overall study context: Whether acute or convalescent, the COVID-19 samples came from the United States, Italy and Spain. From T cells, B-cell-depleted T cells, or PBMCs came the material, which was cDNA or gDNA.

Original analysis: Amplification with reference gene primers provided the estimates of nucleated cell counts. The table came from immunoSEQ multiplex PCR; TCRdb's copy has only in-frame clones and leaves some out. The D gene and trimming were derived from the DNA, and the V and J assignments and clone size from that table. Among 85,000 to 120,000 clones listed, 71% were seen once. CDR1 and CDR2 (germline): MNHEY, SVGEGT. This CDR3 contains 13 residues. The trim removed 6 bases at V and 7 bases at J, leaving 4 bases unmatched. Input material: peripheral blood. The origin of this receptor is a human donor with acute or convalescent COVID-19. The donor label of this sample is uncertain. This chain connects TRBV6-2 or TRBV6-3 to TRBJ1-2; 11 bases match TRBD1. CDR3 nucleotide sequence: TGTGCCAGCAGCCGGACAGGGGGCTCTGGCTACACCTTC. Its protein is CASSRTGGSGYTF.